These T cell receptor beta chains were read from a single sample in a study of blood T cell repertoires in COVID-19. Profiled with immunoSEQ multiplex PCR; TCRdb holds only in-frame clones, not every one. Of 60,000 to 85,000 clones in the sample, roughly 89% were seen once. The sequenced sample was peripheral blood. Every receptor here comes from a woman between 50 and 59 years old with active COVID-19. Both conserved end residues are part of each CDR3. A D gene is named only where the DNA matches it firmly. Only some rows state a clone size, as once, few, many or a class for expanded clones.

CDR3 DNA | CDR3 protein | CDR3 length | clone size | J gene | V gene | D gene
TGTGCCAGCAGCCAAGGGGGGGGACTAGCGGGAGAGACAGATACGCAGTATTTT | CASSQGGGLAGETDTQYF | 18 | - | TRBJ2-3 | TRBV4-2 | TRBD2
TGTGCCACCAGCGGGGGACTACGTCGGGAGCAGTACTTC | CATSGGLRREQYF | 13 | - | TRBJ2-7 | TRBV15 | TRBD2
TGCGCCAGCAGCCGTTCCGGGACAGGGGGTAACACCATATATTTT | CASSRSGTGGNTIYF | 15 | - | TRBJ1-3 | TRBV4-1 | TRBD1
TGTGCCAGCAGCGCGAGACTAGCGGGAGTTATCTATGAGCAGTTCTTC | CASSARLAGVIYEQFF | 16 | - | TRBJ2-1 | TRBV5-6 | TRBD2
TGTGCCAGCAGCACCCGGGGGGTGTGGTCTGGCTACACCTTC | CASSTRGVWSGYTF | 14 | few | TRBJ1-2 | TRBV27 | -
TGTGCCAGCAGTTACTCAGGACAGACTGCGGTCTACGAGCAGTACTTC | CASSYSGQTAVYEQYF | 16 | - | TRBJ2-7 | TRBV6-5 | -
TGTGCCAGTAGTATAGTAGCGGGCGAGCAGTACTTC | CASSIVAGEQYF | 12 | - | TRBJ2-7 | TRBV19 | TRBD2
TGTGCCAGCAGCTTATTCTGGGCGCCAGAGCAAGAGACCCAGTACTTC | CASSLFWAPEQETQYF | 16 | - | TRBJ2-5 | TRBV7-9 | -
TGTGCCAGCAGCGGAGGGACCCAAGAGACCCAGTACTTC | CASSGGTQETQYF | 13 | - | TRBJ2-5 | TRBV3-1/TRBV3-2 | -
TGTGCCAGTAGTTCCAGACTTCTAGCGGCAAGCCAAGAGACCCAGTACTTC | CASSSRLLAASQETQYF | 17 | - | TRBJ2-5 | TRBV19 | TRBD2
TGTGCCACCAGTGTTGGGACTAGCGGGGCCCACAATGAGCAGTTCTTC | CATSVGTSGAHNEQFF | 16 | - | TRBJ2-1 | TRBV24-1 | TRBD2
TGTGCCAGCACACCATCGACAGGGAAGACTGAAGCTTTCTTT | CASTPSTGKTEAFF | 14 | - | TRBJ1-1 | TRBV6-5 | TRBD1
TGTGCCAGTAGTATTAGGGGACAGGCACAAGCTTTCTTT | CASSIRGQAQAFF | 13 | - | TRBJ1-1 | TRBV19 | TRBD1
TGTGCTAGTGGTTTGGGGGGACAGTTCTCTGGAAACACCATATATTTT | CASGLGGQFSGNTIYF | 16 | - | TRBJ1-3 | TRBV12-5 | TRBD1
TGTGCCAGCAGTTTGGGGGCCATGAGACAGCAGTCTTCCTACGAGCAGTACTTC | CASSLGAMRQQSSYEQYF | 18 | - | TRBJ2-7 | TRBV28 | -
TGCAGCGTTGAAGGGAGCGGGAGCTCCTACGAGCAGTACTTC | CSVEGSGSSYEQYF | 14 | - | TRBJ2-7 | TRBV29-1 | TRBD2
TGTGCCAGTACCCTCACAGGGAACACCGGGGAGCTGTTTTTT | CASTLTGNTGELFF | 14 | - | TRBJ2-2 | TRBV19 | -
TGTGCCAGCGGACCCCCCAGGACTAGACTACTAGATGAGCAGTTCTTC | CASGPPRTRLLDEQFF | 16 | few | TRBJ2-1 | TRBV7-9 | TRBD2
TGTGCCATCAGTACCGGGACAGATTCCTACGAGCAGTACTTC | CAISTGTDSYEQYF | 14 | - | TRBJ2-7 | TRBV10-3 | TRBD1
TGTGCCAGCAGCGCCGGGACTAGCGGCTCCTACGAGCAGTACTTC | CASSAGTSGSYEQYF | 15 | - | TRBJ2-7 | TRBV9 | TRBD2
TGCGCCAGCAGCCGGATTGCGGGTCAGCCCCAGCATTTT | CASSRIAGQPQHF | 13 | - | TRBJ1-5 | TRBV4-1 | -
TGTGCCAGCAGTGAAGGGGGGGGCCCTGGAAACACCATATATTTT | CASSEGGGPGNTIYF | 15 | - | TRBJ1-3 | TRBV2 | -
TGTGCCAGCTCACCTGGAACCGGGTACGAGCAGTACTTC | CASSPGTGYEQYF | 13 | - | TRBJ2-7 | TRBV18 | -
TGCAGTGCTAGTCGGGAGACGAACACCGGGGAGCTGTTTTTT | CSASRETNTGELFF | 14 | - | TRBJ2-2 | TRBV20-1 | -
TGCGCCAGCAGTGAGTTAGCGGGAGGCGCAGATACGCAGTATTTT | CASSELAGGADTQYF | 15 | - | TRBJ2-3 | TRBV10-1 | TRBD2
TGTGCCAGTAGTATTCGGGAGAGTAATTCACCCCTCCACTTT | CASSIRESNSPLHF | 14 | - | TRBJ1-6 | TRBV19 | -
TGTGCCAGCAGTCGCCTTGGAGCCAGCGGTTACAATGAGCAGTTCTTC | CASSRLGASGYNEQFF | 16 | - | TRBJ2-1 | TRBV6-2/TRBV6-3 | -
TGTGCCAGCAGCCCGTGGGGCAGCACAGATACGCAGTATTTT | CASSPWGSTDTQYF | 14 | once | TRBJ2-3 | TRBV7-3 | -
TGTGCCTGGAGTGATAGCGGATGGAGCACAGATACGCAGTATTTT | CAWSDSGWSTDTQYF | 15 | - | TRBJ2-3 | TRBV30 | -
TGCAGTGCTAGAGATCACCAGGAGCAGTTCTTC | CSARDHQEQFF | 11 | - | TRBJ2-1 | TRBV20-1 | -
TGTGCCAGCAGTTTGAGACAGGCCTCCTACGAGCAGTACTTC | CASSLRQASYEQYF | 14 | - | TRBJ2-7 | TRBV28 | -
TGCGCCAGCAGTGAGTCAGCTAGCGGGAGTTCCTACGAGCAGTACTTC | CASSESASGSSYEQYF | 16 | - | TRBJ2-7 | TRBV10-1 | TRBD2
TGCGCCAGCAGCCAAGAAGCGGGCCTTCGGAATCAGCCCCAGCATTTT | CASSQEAGLRNQPQHF | 16 | - | TRBJ1-5 | TRBV4-1 | -
TGTGCCAGCAGCTCCCAACAGGGGGCGACGTACAATGAGCAGTTCTTC | CASSSQQGATYNEQFF | 16 | - | TRBJ2-1 | TRBV7-9 | TRBD1